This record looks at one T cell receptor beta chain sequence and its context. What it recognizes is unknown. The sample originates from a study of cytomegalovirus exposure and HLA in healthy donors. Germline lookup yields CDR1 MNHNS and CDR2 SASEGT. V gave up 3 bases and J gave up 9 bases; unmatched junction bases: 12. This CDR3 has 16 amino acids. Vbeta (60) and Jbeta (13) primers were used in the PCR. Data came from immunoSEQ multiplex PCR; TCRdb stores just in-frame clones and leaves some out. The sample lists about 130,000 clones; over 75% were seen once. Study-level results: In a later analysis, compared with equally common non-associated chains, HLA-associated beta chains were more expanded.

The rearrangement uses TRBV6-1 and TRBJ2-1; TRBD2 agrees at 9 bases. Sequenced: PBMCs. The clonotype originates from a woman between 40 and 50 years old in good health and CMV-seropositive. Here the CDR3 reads CASSDSLAGWYGEQFF. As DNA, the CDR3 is TGTGCCAGCAGTGATTCTCTAGCGGGATGGTACGGTGAGCAGTTCTTC.